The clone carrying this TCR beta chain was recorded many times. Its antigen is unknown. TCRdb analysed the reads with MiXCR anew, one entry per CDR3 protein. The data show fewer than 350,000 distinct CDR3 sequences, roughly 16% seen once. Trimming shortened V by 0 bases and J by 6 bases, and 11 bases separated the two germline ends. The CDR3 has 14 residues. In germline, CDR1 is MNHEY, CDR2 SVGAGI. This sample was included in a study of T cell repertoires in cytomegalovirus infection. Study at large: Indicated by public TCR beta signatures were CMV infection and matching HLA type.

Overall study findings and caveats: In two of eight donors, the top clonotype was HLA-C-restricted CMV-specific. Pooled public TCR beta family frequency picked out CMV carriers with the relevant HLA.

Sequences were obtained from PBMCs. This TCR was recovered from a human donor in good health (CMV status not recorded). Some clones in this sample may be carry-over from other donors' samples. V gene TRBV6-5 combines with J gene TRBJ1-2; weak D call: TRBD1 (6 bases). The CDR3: CASSYSGRGHGYTF. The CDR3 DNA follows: TGTGCCAGCAGTTACTCCGGCAGGGGCCATGGCTACACCTTC.